A selection of T cell receptor beta chains follows, all from one sample in a study of CD8 T cells in Susac syndrome. TCRdb reprocessed the immunoSEQ multiplex PCR reads via MiXCR and lists one record per CDR3 protein. Among around 160,000 distinct CDR3 sequences, just under 95% were seen once, and the ten largest hold 0.13% to 0.15%. Sequencing used CD4+ T cells from PBMCs. These receptor sequences come from a human donor in good health. The CDR3 runs from the conserved cysteine through the conserved F or W. A D gene is named only where the DNA matches it firmly. A row's size may be missing; if present it is once, few, many or a size class.

clone size,J gene,V gene,D gene,CDR3 DNA,CDR3 protein
.,TRBJ2-3,TRBV14,.,TGTGCCAGCAGCCTCGCGGGTACGCAGTATTTT,CASSLAGTQYF
once,TRBJ1-2,TRBV27,.,TGTGCCAGCAGTTTGCAGGGGCAGATGGGCTACACCTTC,CASSLQGQMGYTF
.,TRBJ1-1,TRBV5-1,.,TGCGCCAGCAGCATAGAACAGAACACTGAAGCTTTCTTT,CASSIEQNTEAFF
.,TRBJ1-6,TRBV11-2,.,TGTGCCAGCAGCTCTAGACAGAATTCACCCCTCCACTTT,CASSSRQNSPLHF
.,TRBJ2-3,TRBV9,.,TGTGCCAGCAGCGTAGGACAGGTACCGGATACGCAGTATTTT,CASSVGQVPDTQYF
.,TRBJ2-1,TRBV3-1,.,TGTGCCAGCAGCCATGGGACTTACAATGAGCAGTTCTTC,CASSHGTYNEQFF
.,TRBJ1-5,TRBV4-3,.,TGCGCCAGCAGCCAAGCTCAATCAGTAAGCCCCCAGCATTTT,CASSQAQSVSPQHF
.,TRBJ1-2,TRBV20-1,TRBD1,TGCAGTGTACCCGGACAGGGTGGCTATGGCTACACCTTC,CSVPGQGGYGYTF
.,TRBJ2-7,TRBV15,TRBD1,TGTGCCACCAGCAGAGATACCAGAACAGGGGTGGGGGAGCAGTACTTC,CATSRDTRTGVGEQYF
.,TRBJ2-3,TRBV4-2,.,TGTGCCAGCAGCCACGACACAGATACGCAGTATTTT,CASSHDTDTQYF
.,TRBJ2-1,TRBV7-9,.,TGTGCCAGCAGCCAAGACAGCTCCTACAATGAGCAGTTCTTC,CASSQDSSYNEQFF
.,TRBJ2-7,TRBV5-4,TRBD2,TGTGCCAGCAGCTCCAGCGGGGGGGCCTACGAGCAGTACTTC,CASSSSGGAYEQYF
.,TRBJ1-5,TRBV30,.,TGTGCCTGGAGCATTACCGGGACGGGATATAGGCAGCCCCAGCATTTT,CAWSITGTGYRQPQHF
.,TRBJ1-6,TRBV5-4,TRBD1,TGTGCCAGCAGCTTGATTGCGGTACAGGGGAATTCACCCCTCCACTTT,CASSLIAVQGNSPLHF
.,TRBJ1-5,TRBV19,TRBD1,TGTGCCTGCCGGGACAGGGACAATCAGCCCCAGCATTTT,CACRDRDNQPQHF
.,TRBJ1-5,TRBV6-5,.,TGTGCCAGCAGTAGGGGAGGGGACGGCAATCAGCCCCAGCATTTT,CASSRGGDGNQPQHF
.,TRBJ2-7,TRBV15,TRBD2,TGTGCCACCAGCAGAGATACGGGGGGTCCCTACGAGCAGTACTTC,CATSRDTGGPYEQYF
.,TRBJ2-3,TRBV7-2,.,TGTGCCAGCAGCTTTTCCAGGGGGGGCGGCACAGATACGCAGTATTTT,CASSFSRGGGTDTQYF
.,TRBJ1-6,TRBV27,.,TGTGCCAGCGGTGAGGACAGAAATTCACCCCTCCACTTT,CASGEDRNSPLHF
.,TRBJ1-5,TRBV3-1,.,TGTGCCAGCAGCCAGATGTTAAGCAATCAGCCCCAGCATTTT,CASSQMLSNQPQHF
.,TRBJ2-2,TRBV20-1,TRBD1,TGCAGTGCCTCCGGGACAGGGTATAACGGGGAGCTGTTTTTT,CSASGTGYNGELFF
.,TRBJ1-2,TRBV6-2/TRBV6-3,.,TGTGCCAGCAGTTACTCGTCATATGGCTACACCTTC,CASSYSSYGYTF